This T cell receptor (beta chain) was sequenced for a study of immune evolution from preneoplasia to lung adenocarcinoma. Each case's diagnosis was confirmed by two pathologists on H&E. About this clone: The target antigen is unknown.

Between the trimmed V and J ends, which lost 4 bases and 0 bases, there was a span of 7 bases. Looked up from germline, CDR1 is GTSNPN and CDR2 is SVGIG (reference sequence). The CDR3 has 13 residues. Clones were read by immunoSEQ multiplex PCR, and TCRdb kept only the in-frame ones, dropping some. The sample includes around 4,100 clones, under 85% seen only once; the top ten take about 8.4%. Findings of the study overall: Later-stage lesions seemingly showed higher T cell density and diversity than normal lung. Normal lung had the highest top T cell clone frequencies.

The sequence came from a person aged 55-85 years with lung adenocarcinoma. The chain uses TRBV30 and TRBJ1-5; no firm D call. Specimen: FFPE adjacent normal lung tissue. The CDR3 is CAWTLDSNQPQHF. CDR3 DNA sequence: TGTGCCTGGACCCTGGATAGCAATCAGCCCCAGCATTTT.